The clone carrying this TCR beta chain was seen at least ten times. Its matching antigen is unknown. This entry comes from a study of T-cell reconstitution after alpha-beta-depleted transplantation in children. Overall study results and limits: Newly generated T cells supplied most T-cell counts and diversity one year post-transplant. Several patients had high TCRbeta diversity at day 60; it came from surviving recipient T cells and thymic progenitors. In patients about two months after transplant, alpha-beta T cells reportedly arose from several hundred expanded graft clones.

The V end lost 7 bases, the J end lost 0 bases, and 14 bases lay between the germline ends. Per the germline V gene, CDR1 is SGHRS and CDR2 is YFSETQ. This CDR3 contains 14 residues. Unique molecular identifiers were built into the TCRbeta library. TCRdb called the PCR reads again in MiXCR, with one record for every CDR3 protein. In the table there are some 840,000 distinct CDR3 sequences, about 16% of which are singletons. The specimen was PBMCs, mostly from graft donor cells, collected 360 days after TCRalphabeta/CD19-depleted stem cell transplant. The sequence derives from a male patient younger than 18 who had a stem cell transplant for acute lymphoblastic leukemia, so the T cells may come from the graft donor. V usage is TRBV5-1 and J usage is TRBJ2-7, with D possibly TRBD2 on 5 matching bases. The CDR3 bases are TGCGCCAGCCCCCAGGAGGTTCTCTCCTACGAGCAGTACTTC. Translating it yields CASPQEVLSYEQYF.